The present entry profiles one T cell receptor (beta chain) with its context. The sample belongs to a study of T cell changes during pregnancy in multiple sclerosis. V lost 0 bases and J lost 0; bases outside the gene matches: 8. The CDR3 consists of 18 residues. Germline CDR1 and CDR2: SGDLS and YYNGEE. Sequencing used immunoSEQ multiplex PCR; TCRdb keeps in-frame clones, though not all of them. The sample has 50,000 or so clones, approximately 94% seen once. The gene calls are TRBV9 and TRBJ1-5; 8 bases are shared with TRBD1. The material was CD4+ T cells from peripheral blood mononuclear cells, obtained in the third trimester of pregnancy. The receptor comes from a female donor with multiple sclerosis, enrolled in a pregnancy study. In DNA form, the CDR3 reads TGTGCCAGCAGCGTAGAGGGAGGGACAGGCCATAGCAATCAGCCCCAGCATTTT. This encodes CASSVEGGTGHSNQPQHF.